Following are 14 T cell receptor beta chains from one sample sequenced in a study of shared clonotypes between healthy human individuals. Generated by immunoSEQ multiplex PCR, the TCRdb table keeps only in-frame clones and is missing some. The sample comprises fewer than 3 million clones, about nine tenths of which are singletons, and around 0.4% rests with the top ten. Sequenced material: naive CD4+ T cells from PBMCs. Noted subset: CD45RA+ positively selected. The receptor source for this set is a man aged 18 to 29 in good health. Some clones in this sample may be carry-over from other donors' samples.

This chain links TRBV18 with TRBJ1-3; no reliable D call. V was trimmed by 3 bases and J by 2 bases, leaving 11 bases between them. The CDR3 has 15 residues. CDR1 is KGHSH and CDR2 is LQKENI in the germline V gene. The CDR3 DNA is TGTGCCAGCTCACCTAATGGGGTCCCTGGAAACACCATATATTTT. It specifies CASSPNGVPGNTIYF.

J is TRBJ1-5 and V is TRBV19; the D gene is possibly TRBD1 (5 bases). Germline CDR1 and CDR2: LNHDA and SQIVND (reference sequence). The length of the CDR3 is 16 residues. Trimming stripped 1 base from V and 3 bases from J, with 13 bases between. Written as DNA, the CDR3 is TGTGCCAGTAGTATAGGCCCCAGGGTGGACAATCAGCCCCAGCATTTT. Amino acid sequence: CASSIGPRVDNQPQHF.

This sequence joins TRBV5-1 and TRBJ2-1; TRBD1 matches 7 bases. The CDR3 consists of 13 residues. Germline V lookup: CDR1 SGHRS, CDR2 YFSETQ. J gave up 8 bases and V 3 bases, and 5 bases lay outside the gene matches. The CDR3 nucleotides are TGCGCCAGCAGCTATCGGACAGGCTATGAGCAGTTCTTC. It codes for CASSYRTGYEQFF.

J is TRBJ2-1 and V is TRBV5-1; 13 bases agree with TRBD2. This CDR3 is 16 amino acids long. Trimming removed 3 bases from V and 6 bases from J; junction bases left unmatched: 6. In germline, CDR1 is SGHRS, CDR2 YFSETQ. CDR3 bases: TGCGCCAGCAGCTCTACAGGACTAGCGGGGGCCAATGAGCAGTTCTTC. Translated: CASSSTGLAGANEQFF.

CDR3 sequence reads: CASKSVVGGAQWPEQYF. The CDR3 nucleotides read TGCGCCAGCAAGTCGGTTGTAGGCGGAGCCCAGTGGCCCGAGCAGTACTTC. The gene calls are TRBV5-1 and TRBJ2-7; no reliable D call. The CDR3 is made up of 17 amino acids. Deletions cut 6 bases from V and 6 bases from J, with 28 bases between. Germline CDR1 and CDR2: SGHRS and YFSETQ.

This chain joins TRBV7-3 and TRBJ2-7; the match to TRBD1 covers 10 bases. The CDR3 runs to 15 residues. The germline V gene encodes CDR1 SGHTA and CDR2 FQGTGA. The V segment lost 5 bases and the J segment 5 bases; nucleotides outside the gene matches: 9. The CDR3 DNA reads TGTGCCAGCAGCCTGACAGGGGGCATGACAAACGAGCAGTACTTC. Its protein product is CASSLTGGMTNEQYF. The full variable domain, rest sourced from reference TRBV7-3 and TRBJ2-7, is GAGVSQTPSNKVTEKGKYVELRCDPISGHTALYWYRQSLGQGPEFLIYFQGTGAADDSGLPNDRFFAVRPEGSVSTLKIQRTERGDSAVYLCASSLTGGMTNEQYFGPGTRLTVT.

This sequence joins TRBV6-1 and TRBJ1-3; D is unclear. The CDR3 sequence is 14 residues long. Between the trimmed V and J ends, which lost 6 bases and 0 bases, there was a span of 9 bases. Germline V gene data show CDR1 as MNHNS and CDR2 as SASEGT. CDR3 sequence (DNA): TGTGCCAGCAGCCGGGATTTCTCTGGAAACACCATATATTTT. Translation gives CASSRDFSGNTIYF.

This clone has a handful of counts. This chain joins TRBV2 and TRBJ1-5; D is undetermined. The CDR3 extends over 14 amino acids. The germline gives CDR1 SNHLY, CDR2 FYNNEI. With 3 bases removed from V and 7 bases from J, the gap between germline ends came to 13 bases. For the CDR3, the DNA is TGTGCCAGCAGTGAGCTAGGTAATTACCAGCCCCAGCATTTT. Amino acids: CASSELGNYQPQHF. The full variable domain, with the rest looked up from reference TRBV2 and TRBJ1-5, is EPEVTQTPSHQVTQMGQEVILRCVPISNHLYFYWYRQILGQKVEFLVSFYNNEISEKSEIFDDQFSVERPDGSNFTLKIRSTKLEDSAMYFCASSELGNYQPQHFGDGTRLSIL.

This chain joins TRBV5-1 and TRBJ2-5, with 7 nucleotides matching TRBD2. The CDR3 covers 15 residues. V lost 3 bases, J lost 7 bases, and 12 bases stayed unmatched. Germline CDR1 reads SGHRS; CDR2 reads YFSETQ. CDR3: CASSYPERGISTQYF. As DNA, the CDR3 is TGCGCCAGCAGCTACCCAGAGCGGGGAATCTCGACCCAGTACTTC.

The gene calls are TRBV7-3 and TRBJ2-1, with D uncertain. The germline V gene has CDR1 SGHTA and CDR2 FQGTGA. Trimming removed 3 bases at V and 9 bases at J, with 9 bases between. The CDR3 covers 12 residues. The CDR3 coding sequence is TGTGCCAGCAGCTTGAGCCGGAGTGAGCAGTTCTTC. Its translation: CASSLSRSEQFF.

The chain joins TRBV27 to TRBJ2-1, with a weak D call TRBD2 (6 bases). V lost 1 base and J 6 bases, leaving 25 bases between the germline ends. This CDR3 is built from 19 residues. Per germline, CDR1 MNHEY and CDR2 SMNVEV (reference sequence). This CDR3 is CASSLWAPGTSQETNEQFF. Here the CDR3 DNA reads TGTGCCAGCAGTTTATGGGCACCTGGCACTAGCCAGGAGACCAATGAGCAGTTCTTC.

The chain links TRBV18 to TRBJ1-3; D is undetermined. This CDR3 is 15 amino acids long. Trimming took 2 bases from V and 0 from J, leaving 8 bases between them. The germline V gene encodes CDR1 KGHSH and CDR2 LQKENI. CDR3: CASSPADRSGNTIYF. The CDR3 nucleotides are TGTGCCAGCTCACCAGCGGACCGCTCTGGAAACACCATATATTTT. The full variable domain, rest sourced from reference TRBV18 and TRBJ1-3, is NAGVMQNPRHLVRRRGQEARLRCSPMKGHSHVYWYRQLPEEGLKFMVYLQKENIIDESGMPKERFSAEFPKEGPSILRIQQVVRGDSAAYFCASSPADRSGNTIYFGEGSWLTVV.

This clone occurred once. The chain combines TRBV9 with TRBJ2-1; the D gene is possibly TRBD2 (5 bases). This CDR3 region has 13 residues. Germline lookup yields CDR1 SGDLS and CDR2 YYNGEE. Trimming took 0 bases from V and 9 from J, leaving 10 bases between them. CDR3 sequence reads: CASSVATRSEQFF. The CDR3 DNA sequence: TGTGCCAGCAGCGTAGCTACTAGGAGTGAGCAGTTCTTC.

The rearrangement joins TRBV27 to TRBJ1-4, with 7 bases aligning to TRBD1. The V segment lost 1 base and the J segment 0 bases; nucleotides outside the gene matches: 2. CDR1 and CDR2 (germline): MNHEY, SMNVEV (reference sequence). The CDR3 totals 16 residues. The CDR3 DNA sequence: TGTGCCAGCAGTTTATGGCAGGGGGCAACTAATGAAAAACTGTTTTTT. Amino acids: CASSLWQGATNEKLFF.